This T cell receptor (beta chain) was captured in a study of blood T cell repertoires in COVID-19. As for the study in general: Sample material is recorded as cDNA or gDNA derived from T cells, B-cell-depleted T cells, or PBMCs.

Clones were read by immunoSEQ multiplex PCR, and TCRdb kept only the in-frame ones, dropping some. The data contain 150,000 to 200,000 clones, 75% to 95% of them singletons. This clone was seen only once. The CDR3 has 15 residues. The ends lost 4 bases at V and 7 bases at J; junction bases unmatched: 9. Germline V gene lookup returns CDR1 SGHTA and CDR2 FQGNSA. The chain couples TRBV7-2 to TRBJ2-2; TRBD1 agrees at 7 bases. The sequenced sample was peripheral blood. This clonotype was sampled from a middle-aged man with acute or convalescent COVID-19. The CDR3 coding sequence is TGTGCCAGCAGCTCTCAGACAGGGTCCTACGGGGAGCTGTTTTTT. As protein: CASSSQTGSYGELFF.